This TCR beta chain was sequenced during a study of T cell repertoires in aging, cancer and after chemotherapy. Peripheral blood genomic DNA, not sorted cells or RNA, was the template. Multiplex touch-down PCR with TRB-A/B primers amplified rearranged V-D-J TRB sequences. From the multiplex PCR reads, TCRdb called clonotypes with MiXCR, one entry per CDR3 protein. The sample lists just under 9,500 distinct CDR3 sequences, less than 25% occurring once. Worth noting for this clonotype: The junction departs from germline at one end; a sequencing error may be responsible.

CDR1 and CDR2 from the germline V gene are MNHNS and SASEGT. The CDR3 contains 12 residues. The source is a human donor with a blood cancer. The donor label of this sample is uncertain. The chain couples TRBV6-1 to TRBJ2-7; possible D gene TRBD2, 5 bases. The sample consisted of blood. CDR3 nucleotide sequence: TGTGCCAGCGGTGAGGGCGGCTACGAGCAGTACTTC. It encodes CASGEGGYEQYF.